This T cell receptor (beta chain) was sequenced in a study of blood T cell repertoires in COVID-19. Turning to the study itself: PBMCs, B-cell-depleted T cells, or T cells were the source of the cDNA or gDNA that made up the material.

Under the authors' procedure: Reference gene primer amplification gave estimated nucleated cell counts. Using immunoSEQ multiplex PCR, the repertoire was profiled, and TCRdb retains in-frame clones only, with some absent. From that table come the V and J calls and clone size; the DNA was used to work out D and trimming. This sample has 60,000 or so clones, with roughly 79% found just once. V dropped 1 base and J dropped 2 bases, with 11 bases sitting between them. The CDR3 loop spans 15 amino acids. CDR1 is SEHNR, CDR2 FQNEAQ, per germline (reference sequence). This sequence joins TRBV7-9 and TRBJ1-2; D is perhaps TRBD1 (5 bases). The sequence came from a man aged 60 to 69 with acute or convalescent COVID-19. The sequenced material came from peripheral blood. The CDR3 protein is CASSLEGALNYGYTF. The DNA of the CDR3 is TGTGCCAGCAGCTTAGAAGGGGCCTTGAACTATGGCTACACCTTC.